The clone carrying this T cell receptor (beta chain) has more than one count but fewer than ten. Its antigen is currently unknown. TCRdb processed the reads anew with MiXCR; each CDR3 protein has one entry. The sample shows about 530,000 distinct CDR3 sequences, around a quarter of them seen only once. Germline CDR1 SGHTA, CDR2 FQGNSA. The ends lost 1 base at V and 2 bases at J; junction bases unmatched: 6. This CDR3 has 18 amino acids. This specimen comes from a study of T cell repertoires in cytomegalovirus infection. General study findings and limits: HLA-C-restricted, CMV-specific TCR beta clonotypes were dominant ex vivo.

This receptor was identified in a human donor in good health (CMV status not recorded). Some clones in this sample may be carry-over from other donors' samples. V is TRBV7-2 and J is TRBJ2-5; 14 bases map to TRBD2. The sample was PBMCs. DNA of the CDR3: TGTGCCAGCAGCTTAGGGGGACTAGCGGGAGCAGGGCAAGAGACCCAGTACTTC. Its translation: CASSLGGLAGAGQETQYF.